This TCR beta chain was profiled in a study of regulatory T cells in long-lasting Graves disease. Many counts were recorded for this clonotype. Both iRepertoire HTBI primers and Arm-PCR of CDR3 regions were used to build the TCR beta libraries. TCRdb re-called the multiplex PCR reads through MiXCR, storing one row per CDR3 protein. The sample includes 500,000 or so distinct CDR3 sequences, under 20% of them seen just once. Time point in this sample: newly diagnosed GD, antithyroid drugs for less than 3 months. From RNA extracted from PBMCs, the TCR library was made. The same sample was also used in a study of T cells in Graves' hyperthyroidism and ophthalmopathy.

The sequences come from peripheral blood mononuclear cells (PBMCs), collected at new diagnosis, from a patient treated with antithyroid drugs. The origin of this receptor is a middle-aged man with Graves disease.

CDR3 sequence reads: CASSVKGWGETQYF. The CDR3 DNA is TGTGCCAGCAGTGTTAAAGGGTGGGGAGAGACCCAGTACTTC. The V and J genes are TRBV9 and TRBJ2-5; D not certain. Germline V gene sequence: CDR1 SGDLS, CDR2 YYNGEE. There are 14 residues in the CDR3. V was cut by 5 bases and J by 4 bases, with 15 bases left in between.